The clone carrying this T cell receptor (beta chain) was counted between two and nine times. Its antigen remains unidentified. The data derive from a study of blood T cells in healthy people across ages. Broader study findings: Diversity of TCR beta per million T cells declined in a roughly linear way with age. There was no known CMV status for donors, so expanded clonotype changes were possibly confounded.

Caucasian, healthy and from Russia, the donors were aged between about 6 and 100. PBMCs, at least 7 million per sample, were isolated. Using a J-beta primer mix together with a sample-barcoded 5' primer, a second PCR was run for about 6 to 12 cycles. MiXCR, run by TCRdb on the 5' RACE reads, gives a single entry per CDR3 protein. The sample records 1.2 million to 1.5 million distinct CDR3 sequences, around two fifths being singletons. From germline, CDR1 is SGHRS and CDR2 YFSETQ. The CDR3 loop spans 15 amino acids. Trimming cost V 4 bases and J 0 bases, with 12 bases left between them. The sample consisted of blood. This receptor was identified in a woman younger than 30 in good health. The J gene is TRBJ2-3, the V gene TRBV5-1; perhaps TRBD1 as D (6 bases). CDR3 loop: CASSTGTPSTDTQYF. Written as DNA, the CDR3 is TGCGCCAGCAGCACCGGGACACCAAGCACAGATACGCAGTATTTT.